These 12 T cell receptor beta chains share one sample of origin, sequenced in a study of siplizumab effects on memory and regulatory T cells. Measured with immunoSEQ multiplex PCR; TCRdb has only the in-frame clones, and not every one. The table includes 55,000 to 70,000 clones, just over 90% detected once. Sequencing used CD8+ T cells sorted from blood. The receptor source for this set is a human donor in good health.

By share, this clone ranks as medium-sized (0.01 to 0.1%). The chain carries TRBV27 and TRBJ1-2, with a weak D call TRBD1 (5 bases). Germline V CDR1 and CDR2: MNHEY, SMNVEV (reference sequence). The CDR3 is 13 amino acids. With 6 bases removed from V and 7 bases from J, the gap between germline ends came to 15 bases. The CDR3 sequence is CASRPGPSGGYTF. DNA of the CDR3: TGTGCCAGCAGGCCGGGGCCCTCGGGTGGCTACACCTTC.

The rearrangement links TRBV7-3 to TRBJ2-3, with D perhaps matching TRBD2 (6 bases). The CDR3 has 16 amino acids. The ends were cut back, 0 bases at V and 2 bases at J, with 12 bases in the middle. Germline CDR1 SGHTA, CDR2 FQGTGA. The CDR3 reads CASSLTSGGITDTQYF. CDR3 bases: TGTGCCAGCAGCTTAACGTCTGGCGGGATCACAGATACGCAGTATTTT.

This CDR3 is CATGGGQSTDTQYF. CDR3 coding DNA: TGTGCCACCGGAGGGGGGCAGAGCACAGATACGCAGTATTTT. The genes are TRBV6-5 and TRBJ2-3; D could derive from TRBD1 or TRBD2 (6 bases each). Germline CDR1 reads MNHEY; CDR2 reads SVGAGI. The V and J ends lost 10 bases and 0 bases respectively, with 14 bases between them. The CDR3 is 14 amino acids.

The V call is TRBV18, the J call TRBJ2-1; 10 bases line up with TRBD1. From germline, CDR1 is KGHSH and CDR2 LQKENI. CDR3 length equals 16 residues. V was pared by 3 bases and J by 3 bases, with 5 bases of the junction left unmatched. The CDR3 reads CASSPPGQGFYNEQFF. The CDR3 region has the DNA TGTGCCAGCTCACCCCCGGGACAGGGGTTCTACAATGAGCAGTTCTTC. Combining the CDR3 with reference TRBV18 and TRBJ2-1 gives the whole variable domain NAGVMQNPRHLVRRRGQEARLRCSPMKGHSHVYWYRQLPEEGLKFMVYLQKENIIDESGMPKERFSAEFPKEGPSILRIQQVVRGDSAAYFCASSPPGQGFYNEQFFGPGTRLTVL.

The V call is TRBV7-6, the J call TRBJ2-1, with 8 bases fitting TRBD2. The CDR3 sequence is 16 residues long. The trim removed 5 bases at V and 2 bases at J, leaving 8 bases unmatched. Germline V lookup: CDR1 SGHVS, CDR2 FNYEAQ. CDR3 DNA: TGTGCCAGCAGCCTAATTTCAGCGGGGGCCTACAATGAGCAGTTCTTC. This sequence encodes CASSLISAGAYNEQFF.

This rearrangement joins TRBV27 to TRBJ2-2; no definite D call. The CDR3 totals 14 residues. The ends were cut back, 3 bases at V and 3 bases at J, with 8 bases in the middle. CDR1 MNHEY and CDR2 SMNVEV come from the germline V gene (reference sequence). The CDR3 sequence: CASSFAHHTGELFF. CDR3 DNA sequence: TGTGCCAGCAGTTTTGCCCATCACACCGGGGAGCTGTTTTTT.

The chain links TRBV14 to TRBJ2-2; D is perhaps TRBD1 (6 bases). The CDR3 contains 14 residues. The germline V and J ends were trimmed by 2 bases and 9 bases, with 13 bases remaining between them. Germline loops: CDR1 SGHDN, CDR2 FVKESK. The CDR3 DNA reads TGTGCCAGCAGCCAAAACAGGGTGTTCCGGGAGCTGTTTTTT. This codes for CASSQNRVFRELFF.

The chain combines TRBV29-1 with TRBJ2-3; D perhaps matches TRBD1 (6 bases). This CDR3 has 13 residues. The ends were cut back, 7 bases at V and 2 bases at J, with 13 bases in the middle. CDR1 SQVTM and CDR2 ANQGSEA come from the germline V gene. CDR3 sequence (DNA): TGCAGCGCCCCGGGACATACCACAGATACGCAGTATTTT. Amino acid sequence: CSAPGHTTDTQYF.

V usage is TRBV5-1 and J usage is TRBJ1-2; maybe TRBD1 (5 bases). With 1 base removed from V and 2 bases from J, the gap between germline ends came to 15 bases. The CDR3 has 16 residues. In germline, CDR1 is SGHRS, CDR2 YFSETQ. CDR3 sequence reads: CASSLSPGTYNYGYTF. The CDR3 nucleotides read TGCGCCAGCAGCTTGTCCCCCGGGACCTACAACTATGGCTACACCTTC.

CDR3 in DNA: TGTGCCAGCAGCTTAGTTTACAGCGGGAAGTTAGAGCAGTACTTC. It specifies CASSLVYSGKLEQYF. The chain links TRBV13 to TRBJ2-7, with 7 positions matching TRBD2. The CDR3 loop spans 15 amino acids. Germline CDR1 is PRHDT and CDR2 is FYEKMQ (reference sequence). V lost 1 base and J lost 7; bases outside the gene matches: 10.

J is TRBJ1-2 and V is TRBV4-1; the D gene is possibly TRBD1 (6 bases). This CDR3 region has 16 residues. V was trimmed by 2 bases and J by 4 bases, leaving 17 bases between them. CDR1 is MGHRA, CDR2 YSYEKL, per germline. The CDR3 here is CASSQISTGHPYGYTF. The DNA of the CDR3 is TGCGCCAGCAGCCAAATCAGCACAGGGCACCCCTATGGCTACACCTTC.

This chain links TRBV7-6 with TRBJ1-5, with unresolved D. V was cut by 1 base and J by 2 bases, with 9 bases left in between. The CDR3 is 15 amino acids. Germline V lookup: CDR1 SGHVS, CDR2 FNYEAQ. CDR3 in DNA: TGTGCCAGCAGCTTAGAAGGGAATGGCAATCAGCCCCAGCATTTT. It codes for CASSLEGNGNQPQHF.